One T cell receptor beta chain is described in this entry. Its cognate antigen is unknown. Sequencing used immunoSEQ multiplex PCR; TCRdb keeps in-frame clones, though not all of them. Altogether about 350,000 clones are present, more than 85% being singletons, with the ten largest covering 5.7%. This CDR3 contains 13 residues. The V and J ends lost 4 bases and 5 bases, in that order; junction bases with no gene match: 4. Looked up from germline, CDR1 is SGHKS and CDR2 is YYEKEE (reference sequence). Time point described: blood from clinic visit 5 months post-surgery; TSC patient then seizure free. Sequencing was limited to surgery cases with top T cell transcript signatures in brain tissue. At least one anti-epileptic drug was given before surgery. The sample comes from a study of brain T cells in children with intractable seizures. Study-level findings and limits: Viral specificity was inferred only from CDR3 similarity; HCMV serostatus was unknown.

This TCR was recovered from a boy in the first two years of life with tuberous sclerosis and intractable seizures. The starting material was peripheral blood, obtained approximately 5 months after surgery. The chain recombines TRBV5-5 with TRBJ1-2, with 8 bases that match TRBD1. The chain's CDR3 is CASSPWTGYGYTF. As DNA, the CDR3 is TGTGCCAGCAGCCCATGGACAGGGTATGGCTACACCTTC.